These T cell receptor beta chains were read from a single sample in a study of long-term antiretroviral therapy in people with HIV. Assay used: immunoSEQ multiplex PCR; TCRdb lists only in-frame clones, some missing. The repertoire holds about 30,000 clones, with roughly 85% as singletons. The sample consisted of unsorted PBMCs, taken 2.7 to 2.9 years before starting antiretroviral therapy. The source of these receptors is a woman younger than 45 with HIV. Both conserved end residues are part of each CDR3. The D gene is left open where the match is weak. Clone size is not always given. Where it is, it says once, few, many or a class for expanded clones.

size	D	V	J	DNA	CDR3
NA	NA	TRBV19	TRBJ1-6	TGTGCCAGTAGGAACCGGGGCAGGGAATATCTGAATAATTCACCCCTCCACTTT	CASRNRGREYLNNSPLHF
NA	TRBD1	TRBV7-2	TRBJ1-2	TGTGCCAGCAGCTTAAACCCTCGTGTGAGGGGGCGACACTATGGCTACACCTTC	CASSLNPRVRGRHYGYTF
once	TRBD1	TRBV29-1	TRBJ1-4	TGCAGCGTTGACCCCCTGGGACAGAATGAAAAACTGTTTTTT	CSVDPLGQNEKLFF
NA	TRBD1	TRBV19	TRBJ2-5	TGTGCCAGTAGTATGGGGACAGGGAGACAAGAGACCCAGTACTTC	CASSMGTGRQETQYF
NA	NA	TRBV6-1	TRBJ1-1	TGTGCCAGCTGTACAAGGATGAACACTGAAGCTTTCTTT	CASCTRMNTEAFF
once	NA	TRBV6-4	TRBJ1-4	TGTGCCAGCAGTGGGGGGAGTACTAATGAAAAACTGTTTTTT	CASSGGSTNEKLFF
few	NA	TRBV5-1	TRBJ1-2	TGCGCCAGCAGCTTGGGCCGCCCGGCCTATGGCTACACCTTC	CASSLGRPAYGYTF
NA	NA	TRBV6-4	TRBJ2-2	TGTGCCAGCAGTGCGGGGAGGAACACCGGGGAGCTGTTTTTT	CASSAGRNTGELFF
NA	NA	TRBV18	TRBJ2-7	TGTGCCAGCTCACCGACGGGGACGAGCTCCTACGAGCAGTACTTC	CASSPTGTSSYEQYF
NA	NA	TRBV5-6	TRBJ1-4	TGTGCCAGCAGCCGCCTTTCCCAATTAGTTAATGAAAAACTGTTTTTT	CASSRLSQLVNEKLFF
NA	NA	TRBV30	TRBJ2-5	TGTGCCTGGAGCGTCGGAGAGACCCAGTACTTC	CAWSVGETQYF
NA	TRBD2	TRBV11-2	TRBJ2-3	TGTGCCAGCAGCTCGAAGGACTGGAGGACTAGCAGGACAGATACGCAGTATTTT	CASSSKDWRTSRTDTQYF
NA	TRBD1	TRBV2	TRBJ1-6	TGTGCCAGCCTTGGGACAGGGACCTCCTATAATTCACCCCTCCACTTT	CASLGTGTSYNSPLHF
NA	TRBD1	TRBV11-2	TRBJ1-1	TGTGCCAGCACCTTAACAGGGGCTTTGAACACTGAAGCTTTCTTT	CASTLTGALNTEAFF
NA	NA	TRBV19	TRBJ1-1	TGTGCCAGTAGTATCCAGCAGAACACTGAAGCTTTCTTT	CASSIQQNTEAFF
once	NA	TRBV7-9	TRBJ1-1	TGTGCCAGCAGCGCGGTGACTGGGAACACTGAAGCTTTCTTT	CASSAVTGNTEAFF
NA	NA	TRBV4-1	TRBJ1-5	TGCGCCAGCAGCCAAGGTACCGGTCAGCCCCAGCATTTT	CASSQGTGQPQHF
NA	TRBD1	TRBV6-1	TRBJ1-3	TGTGCCAGCAGGGACAGGGGAGGCGGAAACACCATATATTTT	CASRDRGGGNTIYF
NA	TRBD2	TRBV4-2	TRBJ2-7	TGTGCCAGCAGCCAAGCAGAGACTAGCGGGGCGTACGAGCAGTACTTC	CASSQAETSGAYEQYF
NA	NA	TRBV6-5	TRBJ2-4	TGTGCCAGCACTCCCCGGGACTCTGGAAACATTCAGTACTTC	CASTPRDSGNIQYF
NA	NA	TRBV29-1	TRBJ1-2	TGCAGCGTTGAATCAGGACCTGGGGGCTACACCTTC	CSVESGPGGYTF
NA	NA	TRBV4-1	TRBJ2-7	TGCGCCAGCAGCCAAGACCTAGCCGGGACCTCCTACGAGCAGTACTTC	CASSQDLAGTSYEQYF
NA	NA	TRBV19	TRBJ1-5	TGTGCCAGTAGTAATACAGGAAGCAATCAGCCCCAGCATTTT	CASSNTGSNQPQHF
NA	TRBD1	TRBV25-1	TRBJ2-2	TGTGCCAGCAGTCAAGGGACAGGAAACACCGGGGAGCTGTTTTTT	CASSQGTGNTGELFF
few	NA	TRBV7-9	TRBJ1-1	TGTGCCAGCAGCGCAAGCATCCCTGAAGCTTTCTTT	CASSASIPEAFF
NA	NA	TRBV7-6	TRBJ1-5	TGTGCCAGCAGCCCCCTCCCGGGCAATCAGCCCCAGCATTTT	CASSPLPGNQPQHF
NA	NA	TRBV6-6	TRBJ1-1	TGTGCCAGCAGTTACAATCAGGGGAACGCTGAAGCTTTCTTT	CASSYNQGNAEAFF
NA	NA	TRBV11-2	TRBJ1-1	TGTGCCAGCAGCTTAGAGCCAGGGAGTAACACTGAAGCTTTCTTT	CASSLEPGSNTEAFF
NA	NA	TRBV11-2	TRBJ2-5	TGTGCCAGCAGCCCTCCGTACGAGACCCAGTACTTC	CASSPPYETQYF
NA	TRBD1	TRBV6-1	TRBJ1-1	TGTGCCAGCAGATGGGACAGGGGGTTCACTGAAGCTTTCTTT	CASRWDRGFTEAFF
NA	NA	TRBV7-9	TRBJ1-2	TGTGCCAGCTCGGCTCCCCAGGTCCTCTATGGCTACACCTTC	CASSAPQVLYGYTF
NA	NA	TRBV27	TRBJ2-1	TGTGCCAGCAGTATAGCAATGGGGAACAATGAGCAGTTCTTC	CASSIAMGNNEQFF
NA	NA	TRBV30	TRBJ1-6	TGTGCCTGGAGGGACTGGGATAATTCACCCCTCCACTTT	CAWRDWDNSPLHF
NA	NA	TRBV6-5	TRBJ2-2	TGTGCCACTAAAAGGGGGATTAACACCGGGGAGCTGTTTTTT	CATKRGINTGELFF
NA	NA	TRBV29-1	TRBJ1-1	TGCAGCGTTGCGGGGGGAGGCGGGGCTATGTGGACTGAAGCTTTCTTT	CSVAGGGGAMWTEAFF
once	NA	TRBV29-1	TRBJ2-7	TGCAGCGTCTCCTGGGGGACCTACGAGCAGTACTTC	CSVSWGTYEQYF
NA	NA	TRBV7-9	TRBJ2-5	TGTGCCAGCAGCCGAAGTCTTGGAGAGACCCAGTACTTC	CASSRSLGETQYF
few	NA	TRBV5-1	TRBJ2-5	TGCGCCAGCAGCTTGGAAGAGACCCAGTACTTC	CASSLEETQYF
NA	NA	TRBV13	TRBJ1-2	TGTGCCAGCAGCCGATGGGGTGACCTGGGAGATGGCTACACCTTC	CASSRWGDLGDGYTF
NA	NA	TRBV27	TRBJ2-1	TGTGCCAGCAGTTTAGGAGGACGGCAAAGCTCCTACAATGAGCAGTTCTTC	CASSLGGRQSSYNEQFF
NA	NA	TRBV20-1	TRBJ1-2	TGCAGTGCTAGTGACGGACATGGCTACACCTTC	CSASDGHGYTF
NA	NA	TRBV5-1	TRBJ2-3	TGCGCCAGCAGCTTGAGTCGACTAAGCACAGATACGCAGTATTTT	CASSLSRLSTDTQYF
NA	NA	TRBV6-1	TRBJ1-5	TGTGCCAGCAGTGCAGACGCCAATCAGCCCCAGCATTTT	CASSADANQPQHF
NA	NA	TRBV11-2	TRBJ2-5	TGTGCCAGCAGCCCCGACGGGGGAGGAGAGACCCAGTACTTC	CASSPDGGGETQYF
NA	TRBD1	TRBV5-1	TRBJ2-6	TGCGCCAGCAGTAGGGTAACAGGGGCCGACTCTGGGGCCAACGTCCTGACTTTC	CASSRVTGADSGANVLTF
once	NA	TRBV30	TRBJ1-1	TGTGCCCGTCAGGGGATGAACACTGAAGCTTTCTTT	CARQGMNTEAFF
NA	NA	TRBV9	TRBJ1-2	TGTGCCAGCAGCGTAGGGGGGAACTATGGCTACACCTTC	CASSVGGNYGYTF
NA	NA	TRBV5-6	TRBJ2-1	TGTGCCAGCAGCATGGACCTCTCCGCGGCCTACAATGAGCAGTTCTTC	CASSMDLSAAYNEQFF
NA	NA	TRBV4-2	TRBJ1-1	TGTGCCAGCAGCCAGGAGAATGAAGCTTTCTTT	CASSQENEAFF
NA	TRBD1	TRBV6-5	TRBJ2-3	TGTGCCAGCAGTTACTGGACAGGGGGCGCAGATACGCAGTATTTT	CASSYWTGGADTQYF
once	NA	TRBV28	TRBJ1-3	TGTGCCAGCGGCAGGGCCTACTCTGGAAACACCATATATTTT	CASGRAYSGNTIYF
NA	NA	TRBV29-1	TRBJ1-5	TGCAGCGTTGGCAGGGTCGGTCAGCCCCAGCATTTT	CSVGRVGQPQHF
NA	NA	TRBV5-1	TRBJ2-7	TGCGCCAGCAGCCTGGGGGGGGCGAGGTACGAGCAGTACTTC	CASSLGGARYEQYF